These T cell receptor beta chains were read from a single sample in a study of T-cell reconstitution after alpha-beta-depleted transplantation in children. MiXCR was run by TCRdb on the PCR reads, yielding one entry per CDR3 protein. The sample gives roughly 420,000 distinct CDR3 sequences, around 15% of which show up once; less than 30% is in the top ten. Sequenced material: PBMCs, mostly from graft donor cells, taken 360 days after TCRalphabeta/CD19-depleted stem cell transplant. The receptors here all came from a boy younger than two who had a stem cell transplant for Wiskott-Aldrich syndrome, so the T cells may come from the graft donor. CDR3s include the opening cysteine and the closing phenylalanine or tryptophan. Each record gives: D gene, V gene, J gene, clone size, CDR3 DNA, CDR3 protein. A D gene is named only where the DNA matches it firmly. Some rows have no size entry. The others give once, few or many, or a class for an expanded clone.

>TRBD2|TRBV6-5|TRBJ2-1|few
TGTGCCAGCAGTTACTTAGCGGGAGCACTGAGTGAGCAGTTCTTC
CASSYLAGALSEQFF
>TRBD2|TRBV7-2|TRBJ2-7|-
TGTGCCAGCAGCCCCAGGACTAGCGGGAAGTCCTACGAGCAGTACTTC
CASSPRTSGKSYEQYF
>-|TRBV5-1|TRBJ2-3|-
TGCGCCAGCGGAAACCCAGGGACAGATACGCAGTATTTT
CASGNPGTDTQYF
>-|TRBV7-2|TRBJ2-1|few
TGTGCCAGCAGCCTGGGTGGAAGTATCTACAATGAGCAGTTCTTC
CASSLGGSIYNEQFF
>TRBD1|TRBV12-3/TRBV12-4|TRBJ2-2|few
TGTGCCAGCAAACTAATAGGGGGCGCAGGCACCGGGGAGCTGTTTTTT
CASKLIGGAGTGELFF
>-|TRBV10-3|TRBJ2-2|few
TGTGCCATCAGTGAGTCGCTAGGCACCTACACCGGGGAGCTGTTTTTT
CAISESLGTYTGELFF
>-|TRBV25-1|TRBJ2-2|-
TGTGCCAGCAGTGAATTTTCCGCGGGAATCGGCACCGGGGAGCTGTTTTTT
CASSEFSAGIGTGELFF
>TRBD2|TRBV20-1|TRBJ2-7|few
TGCAGTGCTAGGTTATTAGCGGGACTAGACGAGCAGTACTTC
CSARLLAGLDEQYF
>TRBD2|TRBV28|TRBJ2-2|-
TGTGCCAGCAGTTTAAGCGGGGTCACCGGGGAGCTGTTTTTT
CASSLSGVTGELFF
>TRBD1|TRBV12-3/TRBV12-4|TRBJ2-1|-
TGTGCCAGCAGTTTTCGGGACAGGGCGAGTGAGCAGTTCTTC
CASSFRDRASEQFF
>-|TRBV5-1|TRBJ2-2|few
TGCGCCAGCAGCTCCGATCCCGGGGAGCTGTTTTTT
CASSSDPGELFF